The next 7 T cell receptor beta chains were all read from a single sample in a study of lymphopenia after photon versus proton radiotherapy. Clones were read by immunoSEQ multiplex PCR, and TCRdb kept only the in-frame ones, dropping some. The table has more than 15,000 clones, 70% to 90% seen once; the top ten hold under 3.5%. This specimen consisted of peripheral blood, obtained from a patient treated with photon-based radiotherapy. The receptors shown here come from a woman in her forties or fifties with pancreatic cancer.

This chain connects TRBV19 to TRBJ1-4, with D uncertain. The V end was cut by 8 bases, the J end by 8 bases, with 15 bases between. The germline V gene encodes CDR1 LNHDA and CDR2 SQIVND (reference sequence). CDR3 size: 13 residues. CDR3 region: CASAKSPGEKLFF. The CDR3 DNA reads TGTGCCAGTGCGAAATCTCCCGGGGAAAAACTGTTTTTT.

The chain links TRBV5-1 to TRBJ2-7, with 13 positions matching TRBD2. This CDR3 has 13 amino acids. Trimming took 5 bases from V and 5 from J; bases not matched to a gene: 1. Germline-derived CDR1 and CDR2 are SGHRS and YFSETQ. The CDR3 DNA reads TGCGCCAGCAGAACTAGCGGGAGGGACGAGCAGTACTTC. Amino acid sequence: CASRTSGRDEQYF.

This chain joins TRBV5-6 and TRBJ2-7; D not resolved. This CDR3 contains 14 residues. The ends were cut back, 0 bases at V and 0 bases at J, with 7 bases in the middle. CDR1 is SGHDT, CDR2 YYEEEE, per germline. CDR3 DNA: TGTGCCAGCAGCTTGGGCAGCAGCTCCTACGAGCAGTACTTC. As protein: CASSLGSSSYEQYF.

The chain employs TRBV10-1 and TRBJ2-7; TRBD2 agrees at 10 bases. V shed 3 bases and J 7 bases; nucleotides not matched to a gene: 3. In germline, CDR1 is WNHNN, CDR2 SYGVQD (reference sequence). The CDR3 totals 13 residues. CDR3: CASSELAGLEQYF. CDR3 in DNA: TGCGCCAGCAGTGAACTAGCGGGATTAGAGCAGTACTTC.

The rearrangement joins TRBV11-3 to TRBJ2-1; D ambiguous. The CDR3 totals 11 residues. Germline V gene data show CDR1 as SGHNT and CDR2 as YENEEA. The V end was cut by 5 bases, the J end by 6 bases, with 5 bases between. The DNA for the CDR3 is TGTGCCAGCAGCAATGTCAATGAGCAGTTCTTC. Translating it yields CASSNVNEQFF.

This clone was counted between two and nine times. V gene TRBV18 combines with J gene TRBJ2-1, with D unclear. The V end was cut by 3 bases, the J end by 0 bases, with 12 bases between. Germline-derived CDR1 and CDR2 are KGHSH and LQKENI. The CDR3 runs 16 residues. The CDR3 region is CASSPGLQGSYNEQFF. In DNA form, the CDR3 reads TGTGCCAGCTCACCGGGTCTCCAAGGCTCCTACAATGAGCAGTTCTTC.

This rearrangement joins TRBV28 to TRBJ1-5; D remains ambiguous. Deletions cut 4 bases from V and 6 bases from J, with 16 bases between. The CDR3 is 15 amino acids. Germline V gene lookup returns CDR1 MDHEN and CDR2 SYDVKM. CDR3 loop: CASSSRRESGQPQHF. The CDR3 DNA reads TGTGCCAGCAGTTCCAGAAGGGAATCGGGTCAGCCCCAGCATTTT.